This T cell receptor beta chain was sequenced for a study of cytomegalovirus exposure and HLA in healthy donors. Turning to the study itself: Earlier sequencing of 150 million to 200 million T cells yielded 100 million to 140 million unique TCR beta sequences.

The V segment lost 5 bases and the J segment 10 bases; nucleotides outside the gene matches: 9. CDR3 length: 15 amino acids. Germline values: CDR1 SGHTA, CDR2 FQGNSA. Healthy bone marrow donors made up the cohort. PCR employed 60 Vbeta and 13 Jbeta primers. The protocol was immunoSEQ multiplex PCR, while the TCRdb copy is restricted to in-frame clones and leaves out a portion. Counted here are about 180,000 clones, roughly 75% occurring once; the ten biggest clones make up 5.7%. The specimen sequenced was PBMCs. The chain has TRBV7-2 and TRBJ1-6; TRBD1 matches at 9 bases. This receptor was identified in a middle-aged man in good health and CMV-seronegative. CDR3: CASSVQGAGRSPLHF. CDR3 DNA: TGTGCCAGCAGCGTACAGGGGGCCGGACGCTCACCCCTCCACTTT.